Listed below are T cell receptor beta chains from one sample, sequenced in a study of identifying expanded T cells in peripheral blood. TCRdb keeps only in-frame clones here, not all; method: immunoSEQ multiplex PCR. The table has fewer than 55,000 clones, about 80% seen once. Sample: blood. These receptors were obtained from a person aged 18 to 75 in good health. Both conserved end residues are part of each CDR3. Each record gives: clone size, D gene, V gene, J gene, CDR3 DNA, CDR3 protein. The D gene is left open where the match is weak. Expanded clones get a size class; other rows say once, few or many, or leave the size out.

size: -; D: TRBD1; V: TRBV20-1; J: TRBJ2-7; DNA: TGCAGTGCTACCCCCGGGACAGGAGTATACTTC; CDR3: CSATPGTGVYF
size: once; D: TRBD1; V: TRBV6-5; J: TRBJ1-4; DNA: TGTGCCAGCAGTTACGCTCAGGGGGCGCGTGAAAAACTGTTTTTT; CDR3: CASSYAQGAREKLFF
size: -; D: TRBD2; V: TRBV4-1; J: TRBJ2-5; DNA: TGCGCCAGCAGCCAAGGATTTCGGGGGGGAGAGACCCAGTACTTC; CDR3: CASSQGFRGGETQYF
size: -; D: -; V: TRBV5-1; J: TRBJ2-4; DNA: TGCGCCAGCAGCTTGGGGGGGCTAGCCAAAAACATTCAGTACTTC; CDR3: CASSLGGLAKNIQYF
size: -; D: -; V: TRBV6-1; J: TRBJ2-2; DNA: TGTGCCAGCAGTGAGCCAATCCTACCTGACGGGGAGCTGTTTTTT; CDR3: CASSEPILPDGELFF
size: -; D: TRBD1; V: TRBV27; J: TRBJ2-6; DNA: TGTGCCAGCAGTTTACTCCCGGGACAGGTCTTCAGGGGCTCTGGGGCCAACGTCCTGACTTTC; CDR3: CASSLLPGQVFRGSGANVLTF
size: -; D: -; V: TRBV7-9; J: TRBJ2-3; DNA: TGTGCCAGCAGCTCGTCTGCAGATACGCAGTATTTT; CDR3: CASSSSADTQYF
size: -; D: TRBD1; V: TRBV18; J: TRBJ1-2; DNA: TGTGCCAGCTCACTCGGAACAGGGGGCGCAAATGATGGCTACACCTTC; CDR3: CASSLGTGGANDGYTF
size: -; D: TRBD2; V: TRBV10-3; J: TRBJ2-7; DNA: TGTGCCATCAATAACGGGAGGGACTACGAGCAGTACTTC; CDR3: CAINNGRDYEQYF
size: -; D: TRBD2; V: TRBV7-2; J: TRBJ2-1; DNA: TGTGCCAGCAGCTTAGGCAGCGGGGGTGCGTTCTTC; CDR3: CASSLGSGGAFF
size: -; D: -; V: TRBV11-2; J: TRBJ1-3; DNA: TGTGCCAGCAGCTCCCTAAGAGTATCTGGAAACACCATATATTTT; CDR3: CASSSLRVSGNTIYF
size: -; D: TRBD2; V: TRBV6-1; J: TRBJ2-3; DNA: TGTGCCAGCAGTAGACTAGCGGGGCGTACAGATACGCAGTATTTT; CDR3: CASSRLAGRTDTQYF
size: once; D: TRBD1; V: TRBV10-3; J: TRBJ2-7; DNA: TGTGCCATCTCTGTGGGACAGAGCTTTTCCTACGAGCAGTACTTC; CDR3: CAISVGQSFSYEQYF
size: -; D: TRBD1; V: TRBV6-5; J: TRBJ2-2; DNA: TGTGCCAGCAGTGACGACAGGGGCGCCGGGGAGCTGTTTTTT; CDR3: CASSDDRGAGELFF
size: -; D: TRBD1; V: TRBV2; J: TRBJ2-7; DNA: TGTGCCAGCACCCGGGGACAGGGGGCGTCCTACGAGCAGTACTTC; CDR3: CASTRGQGASYEQYF
size: -; D: -; V: TRBV19; J: TRBJ2-2; DNA: TGTGCCAGTAGTATAAAAGGGGCCGGCACCGGGGAGCTGTTTTTT; CDR3: CASSIKGAGTGELFF
size: few; D: -; V: TRBV18; J: TRBJ2-2; DNA: TGTGCCAGCTCACCAATTGCAGCTAACACCGGGGAGCTGTTTTTT; CDR3: CASSPIAANTGELFF
size: -; D: -; V: TRBV5-4; J: TRBJ1-2; DNA: TGTGCCACCGCCAAACAGGACAGCAGAGTAGGCTACACCTTC; CDR3: CATAKQDSRVGYTF
size: -; D: -; V: TRBV5-1; J: TRBJ1-2; DNA: TGCGCCAGCAGCGTCGACAGATCAACAATCTATGGCTACACCTTC; CDR3: CASSVDRSTIYGYTF
size: -; D: -; V: TRBV9; J: TRBJ2-2; DNA: TGTGCCAGCAGCGGTGGAGGCCACTCGAACACCGGGGAGCTGTTTTTT; CDR3: CASSGGGHSNTGELFF
size: -; D: -; V: TRBV5-1; J: TRBJ2-6; DNA: TGCGCCAGCAGATCCGTGGCAGGACAGGGAGGGCCTGGGGCCAACGTCCTGACTTTC; CDR3: CASRSVAGQGGPGANVLTF
size: -; D: -; V: TRBV10-1; J: TRBJ1-3; DNA: TGCGCCAGACCTGAGGGGCTTCGGAACTTTCACTCTGGAAACACCATATATTTT; CDR3: CARPEGLRNFHSGNTIYF
size: -; D: -; V: TRBV11-2; J: TRBJ1-2; DNA: TGTGCCAGCAGCTTAGACAGGGGAAGGGGCTACACCTTC; CDR3: CASSLDRGRGYTF
size: -; D: TRBD2; V: TRBV7-3; J: TRBJ2-3; DNA: TGTGCCAGCAGCTTCGGGGGGGCGGCAGATACGCAGTATTTT; CDR3: CASSFGGAADTQYF
size: -; D: -; V: TRBV18; J: TRBJ1-2; DNA: TGTGCCAGCTCACCAGGACCGGGAGAGTTTTATGGCTACACCTTC; CDR3: CASSPGPGEFYGYTF
size: once; D: -; V: TRBV5-1; J: TRBJ2-5; DNA: TGCGCCAGCAGCTGGGGTAGGGGGGAAGAGACCCAGTACTTC; CDR3: CASSWGRGEETQYF
size: -; D: -; V: TRBV5-4; J: TRBJ2-1; DNA: TGTGCCAGCAGCTTGGAGGGATCTAGGGGGAATGAGCAGTTCTTC; CDR3: CASSLEGSRGNEQFF
size: -; D: TRBD1; V: TRBV28; J: TRBJ2-7; DNA: TGTGCCAGCAGTTCACACCACAGGGGTGGGTACGAGCAGTACTTC; CDR3: CASSSHHRGGYEQYF
size: once; D: -; V: TRBV6-6; J: TRBJ2-7; DNA: TGTGCCAGCAGTTACCCCGACATGTACGAGCAGTACTTC; CDR3: CASSYPDMYEQYF
size: -; D: -; V: TRBV7-8; J: TRBJ2-1; DNA: TGTGCCAGCAGCCCCTCCTTCGGGAACAATGAGCAGTTCTTC; CDR3: CASSPSFGNNEQFF
size: -; D: -; V: TRBV19; J: TRBJ2-2; DNA: TGTGCCAGTAGTATCGAATCCGGGGAGCTGTTTTTT; CDR3: CASSIESGELFF
size: once; D: TRBD2; V: TRBV7-9; J: TRBJ2-3; DNA: TGTGCCAGCAGCCCCGGACTAGCGGGGCGAGATACGCAGTATTTT; CDR3: CASSPGLAGRDTQYF
size: -; D: TRBD2; V: TRBV27; J: TRBJ2-5; DNA: TGTGCCAGCAGCTCCTTAGGACTAGCGGGGGCCCGGGTGACCCAGTACTTC; CDR3: CASSSLGLAGARVTQYF
size: -; D: TRBD2; V: TRBV11-2; J: TRBJ2-3; DNA: TGTGCCAGCAGCTTAGGGACTAGCGGGAGTGGTAAAGATACGCAGTATTTT; CDR3: CASSLGTSGSGKDTQYF
size: -; D: -; V: TRBV4-2; J: TRBJ2-5; DNA: TGTGCCAGCAGCCAAGAGGGGGTGGAGACCCAGTACTTC; CDR3: CASSQEGVETQYF
size: -; D: -; V: TRBV5-1; J: TRBJ2-1; DNA: TGCGCCAGCAGCTTGGAGTGGGGGCTCGGTGAGCAGTTCTTC; CDR3: CASSLEWGLGEQFF
size: -; D: -; V: TRBV5-6; J: TRBJ2-1; DNA: TGTGCCAGCAGCTTGGCTGGACAGGCGGGAAATGAGCAGTTCTTC; CDR3: CASSLAGQAGNEQFF
size: -; D: -; V: TRBV7-6; J: TRBJ2-2; DNA: TGTGCCAGCAGCTTATCTGCAGGGTGGAGCACCGGGGAGCTGTTTTTT; CDR3: CASSLSAGWSTGELFF